The rows below give T cell receptor beta chains drawn from one sample of a study of cytomegalovirus exposure and HLA in healthy donors. The table came from immunoSEQ multiplex PCR; TCRdb's copy has only in-frame clones and leaves some out. The repertoire includes around 130,000 clones, less than 85% of them detected once, and over 1.5% sits in the top ten. The sample was PBMCs. The receptors were sampled from a man aged 40-49 years in good health and CMV-seronegative. Each CDR3 is given with its conserved first and last residue.

TRBV28	CASSLTRDRGLIYEQYF
TRBV7-2	CASSLGRGPGETQYF
TRBV6-1	CASNFARRNTEAFF
TRBV19	CASSIDPTGAYEQYF
TRBV10-3	CAIGKDRGSGDTQYF
TRBV7-9	CSSRPDSNEQFF
TRBV9	CASSVSGQGGEKLFF
TRBV7-9	CASQKGNYGYTF
TRBV30	CAWSRGSTIYF
TRBV27	CASSFFGGSYNEQFF
TRBV9	CASSVAVNTEAFF